The present entry profiles one T cell receptor beta chain with its context. Its antigen is not identified. This record comes from a study of cytomegalovirus exposure and HLA in healthy donors. Whole-study results and caveats: A later analysis appeared to link common viral pathogens to several of the most significant clusters.

PCR primers comprised 60 Vbeta and 13 Jbeta primers. Sequenced by immunoSEQ multiplex PCR; TCRdb stores in-frame clones only, minus some. The top ten clones hold roughly 11% of a sample with about 130,000 clones, around 80% of them seen once. The CDR3 length is 16 residues. The trim removed 4 bases at V and 0 bases at J, leaving 7 bases unmatched. Germline CDR1 is SGHRS and CDR2 is YFSETQ. The rearrangement joins TRBV5-1 to TRBJ2-1, with 7 bases fitting TRBD2. This sequence was found in a man aged 25 to 40 in good health and CMV-seropositive. Material for sequencing was PBMCs. CDR3 loop: CASSPASGFSYNEQFF. DNA of the CDR3: TGCGCCAGCAGCCCAGCTAGCGGATTCTCCTACAATGAGCAGTTCTTC.